A selection of T cell receptor beta chains follows, all from one sample in a study of shared clonotypes between healthy human individuals. Measured with immunoSEQ multiplex PCR; TCRdb has only the in-frame clones, and not every one. The table has around 2,000,000 clones, roughly 91% seen once. The sequencing sample was made of naive CD8+ T cells from PBMCs. The receptors stem from a man aged 18 to 29 in good health. Some clones in this sample may be carry-over from other donors' samples. The CDR3 runs from the conserved cysteine through the conserved F or W. The D gene is left open where the match is weak. Expanded clones are given a class, and other clones once, few, many or no size at all.

clone size: .; J gene: TRBJ1-4; V gene: TRBV7-9; D gene: .; CDR3 DNA: TGTGCCAGCAGCTTGCCTATAGAAAAACTGTTTTTT; CDR3 protein: CASSLPIEKLFF
clone size: .; J gene: TRBJ1-5; V gene: TRBV19; D gene: TRBD1; CDR3 DNA: TGTGCCAGTACTCGAGGGGGTTCAGGGGGTGAGCCCCAGCATTTT; CDR3 protein: CASTRGGSGGEPQHF
clone size: .; J gene: TRBJ2-7; V gene: TRBV5-6; D gene: .; CDR3 DNA: TGTGCCAGCAGCGGATACAGGGAACCCTACGAGCAGTACTTC; CDR3 protein: CASSGYREPYEQYF
clone size: once; J gene: TRBJ2-3; V gene: TRBV25-1; D gene: .; CDR3 DNA: TGTGCCAGCAGTGAATCCTCGGCTAGCACAGATACGCAGTATTTT; CDR3 protein: CASSESSASTDTQYF
clone size: .; J gene: TRBJ2-1; V gene: TRBV27; D gene: .; CDR3 DNA: TGTGCCAGCAGTTTCCCGGGATCGAATGAGCAGTTCTTC; CDR3 protein: CASSFPGSNEQFF
clone size: .; J gene: TRBJ2-3; V gene: TRBV2; D gene: .; CDR3 DNA: TGTGCCAGCAGTGGCGGGGGCACAGATACGCAGTATTTT; CDR3 protein: CASSGGGTDTQYF
clone size: .; J gene: TRBJ1-1; V gene: TRBV19; D gene: .; CDR3 DNA: TGTGCCAGTAGTAACCGCGGGGGCCGGTTCACTGAAGCTTTCTTT; CDR3 protein: CASSNRGGRFTEAFF
clone size: .; J gene: TRBJ2-7; V gene: TRBV14; D gene: TRBD2; CDR3 DNA: TGTGCCAGCAGCCAGGGACTAGCGGGAGGCGAAAGCTCCTACGAGCAGTACTTC; CDR3 protein: CASSQGLAGGESSYEQYF
clone size: few; J gene: TRBJ2-4; V gene: TRBV25-1; D gene: TRBD1; CDR3 DNA: TGTGCCAGCAGACAGGGGAACATTCAGTACTTC; CDR3 protein: CASRQGNIQYF
clone size: few; J gene: TRBJ1-5; V gene: TRBV7-8; D gene: .; CDR3 DNA: TGTGCCAGCAGCTCGACAGGCAATCAGCCCCAGCATTTT; CDR3 protein: CASSSTGNQPQHF
clone size: .; J gene: TRBJ2-2; V gene: TRBV19; D gene: .; CDR3 DNA: TGTGCCAGTAGTATAGATCCGAGAACCGGGGAGCTGTTTTTT; CDR3 protein: CASSIDPRTGELFF
clone size: .; J gene: TRBJ2-7; V gene: TRBV10-2; D gene: TRBD2; CDR3 DNA: TGCGCCAGCAGGGGACTAGCGGGAGCCTCCTACGAGCAGTACTTC; CDR3 protein: CASRGLAGASYEQYF
clone size: .; J gene: TRBJ1-5; V gene: TRBV6-5; D gene: TRBD1; CDR3 DNA: TGTGCCAGCAGCCCCCAGACAGGGGATCCCCAGCATTTT; CDR3 protein: CASSPQTGDPQHF
clone size: .; J gene: TRBJ2-1; V gene: TRBV6-5; D gene: .; CDR3 DNA: TGTGCCAGCAGTTACTCGCGTAGAGATGAGCAGTTCTTC; CDR3 protein: CASSYSRRDEQFF
clone size: once; J gene: TRBJ2-7; V gene: TRBV5-1; D gene: TRBD2; CDR3 DNA: TGCGCCAGCAGCTTGGAGCGGGAGTCGGACGAGCAGTACTTC; CDR3 protein: CASSLERESDEQYF
clone size: .; J gene: TRBJ2-1; V gene: TRBV27; D gene: TRBD2; CDR3 DNA: TGTGCCAGCAGTTGGACTAGCCGAGGCAATGAGCAGTTCTTC; CDR3 protein: CASSWTSRGNEQFF
clone size: .; J gene: TRBJ2-7; V gene: TRBV21-1; D gene: .; CDR3 DNA: TGTGCCAGCAGCGGGGGAGGCTACGAGCAGTACTTC; CDR3 protein: CASSGGGYEQYF
clone size: .; J gene: TRBJ2-4; V gene: TRBV19; D gene: .; CDR3 DNA: TGTGCCAGTAGTCAGAGTTACAAAAACATTCAGTACTTC; CDR3 protein: CASSQSYKNIQYF
clone size: .; J gene: TRBJ2-7; V gene: TRBV28; D gene: TRBD1; CDR3 DNA: TGTGCCAGCACCCCCCCCGGACAGGGGGCCGAGCAGTACTTC; CDR3 protein: CASTPPGQGAEQYF
clone size: .; J gene: TRBJ2-3; V gene: TRBV27; D gene: TRBD2; CDR3 DNA: TGTGCCAGCAGTTTTTGGTTAGCGGGAGCCCCAGATACGCAGTATTTT; CDR3 protein: CASSFWLAGAPDTQYF
clone size: .; J gene: TRBJ2-5; V gene: TRBV30; D gene: TRBD2; CDR3 DNA: TGTGCCCTGCTAGCGGGGGAAGGGACCCAGTACTTC; CDR3 protein: CALLAGEGTQYF
clone size: .; J gene: TRBJ1-1; V gene: TRBV27; D gene: TRBD1; CDR3 DNA: TGTGCCAGCAGCCCTTTCGGCGGACAGGGAGGGAAGTTGACTGAAGCTTTCTTT; CDR3 protein: CASSPFGGQGGKLTEAFF
clone size: .; J gene: TRBJ1-1; V gene: TRBV19; D gene: TRBD1; CDR3 DNA: TGTGCCGTAAATTATGGGACAGCGAACACTGAAGCTTTCTTT; CDR3 protein: CAVNYGTANTEAFF
clone size: .; J gene: TRBJ1-5; V gene: TRBV19; D gene: .; CDR3 DNA: TGTGCCAGTAGTATCCCCTCCTGGCGGGGCAATCAGCCCCAGCATTTT; CDR3 protein: CASSIPSWRGNQPQHF